Included here is one T cell receptor beta chain sequence, with context. Which antigen it targets is not known. Base qualities are not at hand, and no much larger clone is one base apart. The source of the sample is a study of blood T cell repertoires in COVID-19 (TCRdb year 2020). Broadly, across the study: Samples covering the acute and convalescent phases of COVID-19 were provided by collaborators in the United States, Italy and Spain. The prospective study material was composed of cDNA or gDNA derived from T cells, B-cell-depleted T cells, or PBMCs. The dataset comprised deeply sampled blood TCRbeta repertoires from subjects exposed to, actively infected with, or recovered from COVID-19. The repertoires were made available in a free public database intended to serve as a resource for research on the immune response to SARS-CoV-2. The samples were drawn from two sources: the first 160 participants of the ongoing ImmuneRACE study, and 1,200 or so subjects contributed by 6 global collaborators. Sample metadata almost always included a de-identified subject ID, COVID-19 status, age in years and sex. Where available, HLA class I and class II types were taken from metadata supplied by the sample provider and were not determined by assay-based typing. The paper as a whole reports these results and caveats: The quantity of clinical and demographic metadata differed by source and by participant and was supplied without curation.

CDR1 and CDR2 were assigned from the germline V gene as WSHSY and SAAADI. The CDR3 measures 14 amino acids from cysteine to phenylalanine. Just the 42-base CDR3 DNA is kept, in frame starting at base 1. Trimmed from V: 2 bases; trimmed from J: 6 bases; junction bases lacking a gene match: 5. TCRbeta CDR3 regions were amplified from genomic DNA using the immunoSEQ Assay, a bias-controlled multiplex PCR. The original pipeline was this. The number of nucleated cells in each sample was estimated by amplification of reference gene primers within the assay. To quantify the absolute abundance of each unique TCRbeta CDR3 rearrangement, sequence reads were collapsed and filtered. For each sample, productive Simpson clonality was calculated as the square root of Simpson's diversity index over productive rearrangements. What TCRdb holds here is the immuneACCESS table cut down to in-frame rearrangements. Part of the clones is not present; checked against another copy, under half of the missing clones reflect an unresolved V gene, and the others are unexplained. The V and J calls and clone size come from that table; D and trimming were worked out from the DNA. The sample table holds over 250,000 clones, of which over 75% were seen once. The ten most abundant clones make up roughly 5.2% of the sample.

Participants in the prospective study were enrolled through a virtual design, were aged about 18 to 100 years, and lived in roughly 24 United States geographic areas. In the prospective study, cohorts were assigned on the basis of participant-reported clinical history obtained from a screening survey and a study questionnaire. Recovered participants in ImmuneRACE Cohort 3 were defined as having two consecutive negative NP/OP PCR tests, clearance from a healthcare professional, or resolution of symptoms. Each participant in the prospective study had whole blood, serum and a nasopharyngeal or oropharyngeal swab collected by mobile phlebotomists. Over a 2-month period, participants in the prospective study had the option of providing additional blood draws and questionnaires. Prospective study blood samples were shipped either frozen or at room temperature before DNA extraction.

The chain is assembled from TRBV10-2 and TRBJ1-1; the central 8 bases match TRBD1. The sequence derives from a woman in her thirties who had recovered from COVID-19. Sequencing was done on a sample of PBMCs or T cells enriched from blood (not recorded which). The CDR3 reads CASSEDRGLSEAFF. The sequence in DNA is TGCGCCAGCAGTGAGGACAGGGGACTATCTGAAGCTTTCTTT.